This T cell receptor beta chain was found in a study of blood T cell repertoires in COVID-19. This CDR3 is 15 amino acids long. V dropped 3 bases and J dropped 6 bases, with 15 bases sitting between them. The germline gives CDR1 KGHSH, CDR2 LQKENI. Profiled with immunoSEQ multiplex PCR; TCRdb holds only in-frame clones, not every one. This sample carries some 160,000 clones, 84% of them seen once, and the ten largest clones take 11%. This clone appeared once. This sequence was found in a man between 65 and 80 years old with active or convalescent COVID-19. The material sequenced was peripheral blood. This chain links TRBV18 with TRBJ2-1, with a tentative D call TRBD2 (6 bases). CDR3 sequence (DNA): TGTGCCAGCTCACCCGGGGGACGAGTATCCAATGAGCAGTTCTTC. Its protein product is CASSPGGRVSNEQFF.